One TCR beta chain is described in this entry. This sample is drawn from a study of tumor-infiltrating lymphocytes in oesophageal squamous cell carcinoma. TCRdb reanalysed the PCR reads using MiXCR and keeps one entry per CDR3 protein. Of 15,000 to 25,000 distinct CDR3 sequences listed, roughly two fifths were seen once; the top ten hold approximately 20%. Germline V gives CDR1 DFQATT, CDR2 SNEGSKA (reference sequence). V lost 6 bases to trimming and J lost 14 bases; unmatched junction nucleotides: 17. The CDR3 has 13 residues. The V and J genes are TRBV20-1 and TRBJ2-3; 7 bases map to TRBD1. Sequenced sample: esophageal tumor tissue. This TCR derives from a male donor with esophageal squamous cell carcinoma. The CDR3 spells CSAQDRATGELYF. The CDR3 DNA follows: TGCAGTGCGCAAGACAGGGCCACCGGGGAGCTGTATTTT.